These 16 T cell receptor beta chains came from one sample sequenced in a study of blood T cell repertoires in COVID-19. Using immunoSEQ multiplex PCR, the repertoire was profiled, and TCRdb retains in-frame clones only, with some absent. The table records around 300,000 clones, approximately 91% of them present only once. The sample taken for sequencing was PBMCs or T cells enriched from blood (not recorded which). The source is a woman aged 25 to 39 who had recovered from COVID-19.

The chain couples TRBV5-4 to TRBJ1-1; D remains unclear. Germline values: CDR1 SGHNT, CDR2 YYREEE (reference sequence). V lost 4 bases and J lost 3, with 10 bases in between. This CDR3 spans 13 amino acids. In DNA form, the CDR3 reads TGTGCCAGCAGCAGTGGAGTCGACACTGAAGCTTTCTTT. Translation: CASSSGVDTEAFF.

This rearrangement joins TRBV7-6 to TRBJ2-5; 11 bases match TRBD2. V trimming: 1 base; J trimming: 5 bases; junction bases outside the gene matches: 9. The CDR3 consists of 17 residues. Looked up from germline, CDR1 is SGHVS and CDR2 is FNYEAQ. This CDR3 is CASSLELTGTSGETQYF. DNA for the CDR3: TGTGCCAGCAGCTTAGAGCTGACCGGGACTAGCGGTGAGACCCAGTACTTC.

This rearrangement joins TRBV6-5 to TRBJ2-7; 10 bases are shared with TRBD1. V lost 4 bases, J lost 6 bases, and 6 bases stayed unmatched. The germline V gene has CDR1 MNHEY and CDR2 SVGAGI. The CDR3 loop spans 14 amino acids. Here the CDR3 reads CASSFLGQGGEQYF. CDR3 DNA: TGTGCCAGCAGTTTCCTCGGACAGGGGGGCGAGCAGTACTTC.

The J gene is TRBJ2-7, the V gene TRBV9, with a possible D match to TRBD2 (6 bases). This CDR3 spans 14 amino acids. Germline lookup yields CDR1 SGDLS and CDR2 YYNGEE. The V end was cut by 1 base, the J end by 6 bases, with 14 bases between. DNA of the CDR3: TGTGCCAGCAGCGTACGGGAGATTTCGAGCGAGCAGTACTTC. It translates to CASSVREISSEQYF. Complete variable domain (other parts from reference TRBV9 and TRBJ2-7): DSGVTQTPKHLITATGQRVTLRCSPRSGDLSVYWYQQSLDQGLQFLIQYYNGEERAKGNILERFSAQQFPDLHSELNLSSLELGDSALYFCASSVREISSEQYFGPGTRLTVT.

This clone was seen only once. The chain couples TRBV9 to TRBJ1-2; possible D gene TRBD1, 6 bases. The germline V and J ends were trimmed by 2 bases and 4 bases, with 9 bases remaining between them. The CDR3 runs 13 residues. Germline V gene lookup returns CDR1 SGDLS and CDR2 YYNGEE. CDR3 DNA sequence: TGTGCCAGCAGCGTGGCGACAGGCTATGGCTACACCTTC. This translates into CASSVATGYGYTF. The entire variable domain, with the rest obtained from reference TRBV9 and TRBJ1-2, is as follows: DSGVTQTPKHLITATGQRVTLRCSPRSGDLSVYWYQQSLDQGLQFLIQYYNGEERAKGNILERFSAQQFPDLHSELNLSSLELGDSALYFCASSVATGYGYTFGSGTRLTVV.

The chain combines TRBV28 with TRBJ1-6; maybe TRBD1 (6 bases). CDR1 is MDHEN, CDR2 SYDVKM, per germline. Trimming shortened V by 2 bases and J by 9 bases, and 14 bases separated the two germline ends. This CDR3 region has 15 residues. The CDR3 loop reads CASSLIHRVGSPLHF. CDR3 DNA sequence: TGTGCCAGCAGTTTAATTCACAGGGTGGGTTCACCCCTCCACTTT.

This clone was seen once. The genes are TRBV2 and TRBJ1-5, with unresolved D. In germline, CDR1 is SNHLY, CDR2 FYNNEI. Trimming pared 8 bases from V and 5 bases from J, leaving 13 bases between. CDR3 length: 13 residues. Written as DNA, the CDR3 is TGTGCCAGCTCGCGGGGAATTGATCAGCCCCAGCATTTT. This translates into CASSRGIDQPQHF.

The chain combines TRBV3-1 (or the pseudogene TRBV3-2) with TRBJ1-6; D not certain. This CDR3 spans 14 amino acids. V lost 1 base to trimming and J lost 7 bases, with 8 bases between them. CDR1 is LGHDT, CDR2 YNNKEL, per germline (reference sequence). This CDR3 reads CASSQAYRNSPLHF. CDR3 in DNA: TGTGCCAGCAGCCAAGCATACCGGAATTCACCCCTCCACTTT.

The chain combines TRBV9 with TRBJ1-1; D uncertain. The germline CDR1 and CDR2 sequences are SGDLS and YYNGEE. The V end lost 0 bases, the J end lost 4 bases, and 10 bases lay between the germline ends. There are 14 residues in the CDR3. The CDR3 region has the DNA TGTGCCAGCAGCGTAGTTGCGGGAAGCACTGAAGCTTTCTTT. It specifies CASSVVAGSTEAFF.

This clone appeared once. This sequence joins TRBV4-1 and TRBJ1-1; 7 nucleotides agree with TRBD1. The CDR3 totals 16 residues. The germline CDR1 and CDR2 sequences are MGHRA and YSYEKL. The V segment lost 0 bases and the J segment 5 bases; nucleotides outside the gene matches: 9. CDR3 loop: CASSQESEGAGTEAFF. For the CDR3, the DNA is TGCGCCAGCAGCCAAGAGTCGGAGGGGGCCGGTACTGAAGCTTTCTTT.

The chain carries TRBV30 and TRBJ1-6; the match to TRBD1 covers 9 bases. V lost 2 bases and J lost 9; bases outside the gene matches: 8. Germline CDR1 reads GTSNPN; CDR2 reads SVGIG (reference sequence). This CDR3 comprises 15 residues. The CDR3 nucleotides read TGTGCCTGGAGTTATAAGGACAGGGGAAGTTCACCCCTCCACTTT. Amino acid sequence: CAWSYKDRGSSPLHF.

This chain joins TRBV5-1 and TRBJ1-3, with D perhaps TRBD1 (5 bases). From germline, CDR1 is SGHRS and CDR2 YFSETQ. The CDR3 has 16 amino acids. With 0 bases removed from V and 0 bases from J, the gap between germline ends came to 10 bases. The CDR3 nucleotides are TGCGCCAGCAGCTTGGCCAGACAGAGCTCTGGAAACACCATATATTTT. Amino acids: CASSLARQSSGNTIYF.

The rearrangement uses TRBV28 and TRBJ1-2, with D possibly TRBD1 on 5 matching bases. Per germline, CDR1 MDHEN and CDR2 SYDVKM. There are 15 residues in the CDR3. With 2 bases removed from V and 2 bases from J, the gap between germline ends came to 12 bases. CDR3 in amino acids: CASSLMRGSNYGYTF. The DNA of the CDR3 is TGTGCCAGCAGTTTAATGCGGGGCTCCAACTATGGCTACACCTTC.

V is TRBV7-9 and J is TRBJ2-1; tentative D call: TRBD2 (5 bases). This CDR3 has 14 residues. Trimming shortened V by 5 bases and J by 2 bases, and 10 bases separated the two germline ends. Per the germline V gene, CDR1 is SEHNR and CDR2 is FQNEAQ (reference sequence). CDR3 DNA: TGTGCCAGCAGCGCTGAGGGCACCTACAATGAGCAGTTCTTC. Translated, it gives CASSAEGTYNEQFF.

The chain links TRBV3-1 (or the pseudogene TRBV3-2) to TRBJ2-7; 8 positions match TRBD2. Germline CDR1 reads LGHDT; CDR2 reads YNNKEL (reference sequence). The CDR3 length is 16 residues. V was clipped by 3 bases and J by 1 base; unmatched bases: 8. CDR3 sequence: CASSHQGGGRSYEQYF. As DNA, the CDR3 is TGTGCCAGCAGCCACCAAGGCGGGGGGCGGTCCTACGAGCAGTACTTC.

This clone was observed a few times. The rearrangement joins TRBV5-6 to TRBJ2-1, with a possible D match to TRBD1 (6 bases). CDR1 and CDR2 from the germline V gene are SGHDT and YYEEEE. Trimming pared 0 bases from V and 4 bases from J, leaving 11 bases between. This CDR3 has 15 residues. DNA of the CDR3: TGTGCCAGCAGCTTGGGTGGACAGAGTTACAATGAGCAGTTCTTC. Its protein product is CASSLGGQSYNEQFF.